This T cell receptor (beta chain) was obtained from a study of CD8 T cells in ankylosing spondylitis. Comments on this clonotype: The antigen remains undetermined.

J gave up 7 bases and V 8 bases, and 2 bases lay outside the gene matches. The germline CDR1 and CDR2 sequences are SGHVS and FNYEAQ. The CDR3 extends over 11 amino acids. Points from the study as a whole: Several of the motif variants were reported before in synovial fluid and blood from reactive arthritis. Clones linked to disease were reported to show significant enrichment in matched ankylosing spondylitis synovial fluid. The authors found the disease-linked clones to be CD8+ and relatively rare in peripheral blood.

TCRdb ran MiXCR on the 5' RACE reads and lists one entry per CDR3 protein. This table holds around 280,000 distinct CDR3 sequences, around 19% found once. This clonotype originated in a male donor with ankylosing spondylitis or in good health (not recorded which). The rearrangement links TRBV7-6 to TRBJ2-1; 7 positions match TRBD2. The sequenced sample consisted of blood, either unsorted or a sorted T cell fraction (not recorded which). The CDR3 nucleotides are TGTGCCAGCGGGGGGGGGAATGAGCAGTTCTTC. Encoded protein: CASGGGNEQFF.